This T cell receptor beta chain was captured in a study of T cell repertoires in cytomegalovirus infection (dated by TCRdb to the late 2010s). Regarding the research as a whole: Peptide stimulations targeted recently identified HLA-C-restricted CMV epitopes, whose presentation resists viral immunomodulation, together with well-studied HLA-B-restricted epitopes. Because public TCR beta signatures pointed to carriage of CMV infection together with the matching HLA type, the HLA type of each donor mattered for the analysis.

Sequencing was performed on an Illumina HiSeq 1500. Through fastp at Q25 and MiXCR, TCRdb rebuilt clones from the public reads, retaining in-frame beta chains. Every entry covers one CDR3 protein and lists the most common genes and DNA from its rows. Recorded for this sample are hundreds of thousands of distinct CDR3 sequences; approximately 33% of them occurred a single time. The ten largest clones represent around an eighth of the sample. About this clonotype: Which antigen it targets is not known. Base qualities are not at hand, and no much larger clone is one base apart.

Interpreted using the paper, the treatment or condition label stands for: in vitro stimulation with specific CMV peptide epitopes to enrich CMV-specific T cells. The CDR3 covers 14 residues, taking in both the cysteine and the phenylalanine. The sequence is cut down to CDR3 DNA, 42 bases in frame from base 1. Trimming removed 0 bases from V and 9 bases from J, leaving 12 bases between the germline ends. Via the germline V gene, CDR1 is MGHRA and CDR2 YSYEKL. Points the paper makes about the study in general: The ex vivo response was dominated by HLA-C-restricted CMV-specific TCR beta clonotypes, which also provided the single most frequent clonotype in two of eight donors. Cumulative frequency of public TCR beta family members discriminated carriers of CMV infection plus the relevant HLA type in this cohort and an independent 352-donor cohort.

This TCR was recovered from a human donor in good health (CMV status not recorded). Some clones in this sample may be carry-over from other donors' samples. This specimen was cultured CD8+ T cells from PBMCs, taken from culture after CMV antigen stimulation. The chain uses TRBV4-1 and TRBJ2-1, with a weak D call of TRBD2 (5 bases match). This receptor carries the CDR3 CASSQDGVLSEQFF. The nucleotides read TGCGCCAGCAGCCAAGACGGGGTATTGAGTGAGCAGTTCTTC.